The clone carrying this T cell receptor beta chain was detected only once. The antigen remains undetermined. PCR or immunohistochemistry showed mismatch repair deficiency in every enrolled patient. TCR sequencing covered a few patients who responded to pembrolizumab. The sample belongs to a study of PD-1 blockade in mismatch repair-deficient tumors. The study's findings and limits: After pembrolizumab, tumor-resident clones rose rapidly, then generally contracted before radiologic responses.

This CDR3 is built from 15 residues. V was pared by 6 bases and J by 6 bases, with 18 bases between. Germline CDR1 is MNHEY and CDR2 is SVGAGI. Some clones are missing from TCRdb's copy, which holds only in-frame ones; the method was immunoSEQ multiplex PCR. This sample carries 100,000 to 150,000 clones, 88% of them seen once, and the ten largest clones take roughly 12%. The rearrangement uses TRBV6-5 and TRBJ2-1; D is uncertain. The starting material was peripheral blood, obtained approximately 73 weeks after starting pembrolizumab. This TCR was sampled from an adult with mismatch repair-deficient cancer. The CDR3 DNA is TGTGCCAGCAGCACCGGGCCCGGCGGTGGCAATGAGCAGTTCTTC. The encoded protein is CASSTGPGGGNEQFF.